What follows are 17 T cell receptor beta chains derived from one specimen sequenced in a study of blood T cell repertoires in COVID-19. Assay used: immunoSEQ multiplex PCR; TCRdb lists only in-frame clones, some missing. The profile shows about 99,000 clones, 65% to 85% of them singletons. The sequenced sample consisted of peripheral blood. The receptors come from a man between 70 and 80 years old with active or convalescent COVID-19.

The chain links TRBV2 to TRBJ1-2; 7 bases are a match to TRBD1. CDR1 is SNHLY and CDR2 is FYNNEI in the germline V gene. The V segment lost 6 bases and the J segment 6 bases; nucleotides outside the gene matches: 4. The CDR3 consists of 12 residues. CDR3 loop: CASSEQGHGYTF. CDR3 DNA: TGTGCCAGCAGCGAACAGGGGCATGGCTACACCTTC.

CDR3 loop: CAWSISPGGRAQYF. The CDR3 DNA reads TGTGCCTGGAGTATCTCCCCGGGGGGGCGGGCCCAGTACTTC. The V and J genes are TRBV30 and TRBJ2-5, with 8 bases fitting TRBD2. The CDR3 runs to 14 residues. Trimming took 2 bases from V and 9 from J; bases not matched to a gene: 11. The germline V gene encodes CDR1 GTSNPN and CDR2 SVGIG (reference sequence).

The rearrangement links TRBV3-1 (or the pseudogene TRBV3-2) to TRBJ2-3, with a weak D call TRBD1 (6 bases). V was trimmed by 3 bases and J by 8 bases, leaving 21 bases between them. CDR1 is LGHDT and CDR2 is YNNKEL in the germline V gene (reference sequence). The CDR3 length is 16 residues. The CDR3 DNA sequence: TGTGCCAGCAGCCAGCAAGGGACGACAGGACCAGGTACGCAGTATTTT. Translating it yields CASSQQGTTGPGTQYF.

The chain employs TRBV24-1 and TRBJ2-3, with D unclear. The CDR3 is 13 amino acids. CDR1 and CDR2 (germline): KGHDR, SFDVKD. V lost 7 bases, J lost 2 bases, and 9 bases lay in between. The CDR3 here is CATRDPVTDTQYF. CDR3 coding DNA: TGTGCCACCAGAGATCCAGTCACAGATACGCAGTATTTT.

This clone was picked up many times. V gene TRBV7-9 combines with J gene TRBJ2-5; D is uncertain. Germline V gene lookup returns CDR1 SEHNR and CDR2 FQNEAQ (reference sequence). The CDR3 covers 12 residues. The V end lost 6 bases, the J end lost 2 bases, and 7 bases lay between the germline ends. CDR3 DNA: TGTGCCAGCAGAGACAAGCAAGAGACCCAGTACTTC. It encodes CASRDKQETQYF. Combining the CDR3 with reference TRBV7-9 and TRBJ2-5 gives the whole variable domain DTGVSQNPRHKITKRGQNVTFRCDPISEHNRLYWYRQTLGQGPEFLTYFQNEAQLEKSRLLSDRFSAERPKGSFSTLEIQRTEQGDSAMYLCASRDKQETQYFGPGTRLLVL.

The rearrangement joins TRBV7-3 to TRBJ1-1; 9 bases are shared with TRBD1. Germline V gene sequence: CDR1 SGHTA, CDR2 FQGTGA. The V and J ends lost 5 bases and 5 bases, in that order; junction bases with no gene match: 3. The CDR3 contains 13 residues. The CDR3 coding sequence is TGTGCCAGCAGCGCACAGGGGGCGACTGAAGCTTTCTTT. This translates into CASSAQGATEAFF.

This clone was counted a single time. The rearrangement uses TRBV28 and TRBJ2-1; D might be TRBD2 (5 bases). Per germline, CDR1 MDHEN and CDR2 SYDVKM. The V and J ends lost 7 bases and 2 bases respectively, with 12 bases between them. This CDR3 is 14 amino acids long. The CDR3 reads CASKQRPAYNEQFF. CDR3 nucleotides: TGTGCCAGCAAGCAGCGGCCCGCCTACAATGAGCAGTTCTTC.

This sequence joins TRBV10-3 and TRBJ2-2, with 9 nucleotides matching TRBD2. The V and J ends lost 6 bases and 1 base, in that order; junction bases with no gene match: 0. The CDR3 is 14 amino acids. Germline lookup yields CDR1 ENHRY and CDR2 SYGVKD. The CDR3 DNA reads TGTGCCATCAGACTAGCGGGGAACACCGGGGAGCTGTTTTTT. Its translation: CAIRLAGNTGELFF.

The chain has TRBV2 and TRBJ2-7, with TRBD1 as a possible D gene (5 bases). The V gene lost 3 bases and the J gene lost 2 bases, with 14 bases spanning the gap. Germline CDR1 and CDR2: SNHLY and FYNNEI. CDR3 length: 15 residues. CDR3 loop: CASSEGYRSPYEQYF. CDR3 DNA: TGTGCCAGCAGTGAGGGGTACAGGTCCCCCTACGAGCAGTACTTC.

The chain has TRBV27 and TRBJ2-1; TRBD1 matches 8 bases. Germline-derived CDR1 and CDR2 are MNHEY and SMNVEV (reference sequence). The CDR3 loop spans 15 amino acids. V was pared by 6 bases and J by 6 bases, with 10 bases of the junction left unmatched. CDR3 in DNA: TGTGCCAGCAGCCTATCCGGACAGGGTTCCAATGAGCAGTTCTTC. Translating gives CASSLSGQGSNEQFF.

The chain has TRBV6-5 and TRBJ1-2, with 9 bases identical to TRBD1. CDR3 length equals 12 residues. Trimming at V came to 6 bases and at J to 9 bases, leaving 5 bases not matched to a gene. Germline V lookup: CDR1 MNHEY, CDR2 SVGAGI. The CDR3 bases are TGTGCCAGCAGAGGGACAGGGTGGAGCTACACCTTC. This translates into CASRGTGWSYTF.

The rearrangement uses TRBV10-3 and TRBJ2-2, with 8 bases identical to TRBD1. Trimming at V came to 2 bases and at J to 7 bases, leaving 6 bases not matched to a gene. The CDR3 runs 15 residues. Germline values: CDR1 ENHRY, CDR2 SYGVKD. The CDR3 is CAISERQGADGELFF. For the CDR3, the DNA is TGTGCCATCAGTGAGAGGCAGGGGGCGGACGGGGAGCTGTTTTTT.

The rearrangement joins TRBV15 to TRBJ2-4, with D possibly matching TRBD1 (6 bases). V lost 6 bases and J 0 bases, leaving 12 bases between the germline ends. The germline V gene encodes CDR1 LNHNV and CDR2 YYDKDF (reference sequence). The CDR3 is 15 residues long. The CDR3 DNA is TGTGCCACCAGGCAGACAGGCTTAGCCAAAAACATTCAGTACTTC. Its translation is CATRQTGLAKNIQYF.

The chain uses TRBV28 and TRBJ1-2; D is uncertain. With 7 bases removed from V and 2 bases from J, the gap between germline ends came to 11 bases. Looked up from germline, CDR1 is MDHEN and CDR2 is SYDVKM. This CDR3 comprises 13 residues. CDR3 loop: CASKLTRNYGYTF. The CDR3 region has the DNA TGTGCCAGCAAATTGACGCGGAACTATGGCTACACCTTC.

The chain uses TRBV4-1 and TRBJ1-5; D is possibly TRBD1 (5 bases). This CDR3 contains 17 residues. The germline V and J ends were trimmed by 0 bases and 6 bases, with 18 bases remaining between them. CDR1 and CDR2 from the germline V gene are MGHRA and YSYEKL. CDR3 in amino acids: CASSQDSGHLEFQPQHF. In nucleotides, the CDR3 is TGCGCCAGCAGCCAAGATTCCGGACACCTTGAATTTCAGCCCCAGCATTTT.

V usage is TRBV4-1 and J usage is TRBJ2-1; 7 bases align to TRBD1. Per germline, CDR1 MGHRA and CDR2 YSYEKL. This CDR3 is 15 amino acids long. V dropped 2 bases and J dropped 4; count of bases not matched to a gene: 5. CDR3 in DNA: TGCGCCAGCAGCCAATCCGAGACAGGGTACAATGAGCAGTTCTTC. Translation: CASSQSETGYNEQFF.

This clone showed up just once. The genes are TRBV5-1 and TRBJ2-1; the D gene is possibly TRBD1 (5 bases). This CDR3 is 14 amino acids long. V shed 2 bases and J shed 1 base, with 7 bases lying between them. Germline V gene sequence: CDR1 SGHRS, CDR2 YFSETQ. The CDR3, as DNA: TGCGCCAGCAGCTTCCAGGGTTCCTACAATGAGCAGTTCTTC. Residues: CASSFQGSYNEQFF.